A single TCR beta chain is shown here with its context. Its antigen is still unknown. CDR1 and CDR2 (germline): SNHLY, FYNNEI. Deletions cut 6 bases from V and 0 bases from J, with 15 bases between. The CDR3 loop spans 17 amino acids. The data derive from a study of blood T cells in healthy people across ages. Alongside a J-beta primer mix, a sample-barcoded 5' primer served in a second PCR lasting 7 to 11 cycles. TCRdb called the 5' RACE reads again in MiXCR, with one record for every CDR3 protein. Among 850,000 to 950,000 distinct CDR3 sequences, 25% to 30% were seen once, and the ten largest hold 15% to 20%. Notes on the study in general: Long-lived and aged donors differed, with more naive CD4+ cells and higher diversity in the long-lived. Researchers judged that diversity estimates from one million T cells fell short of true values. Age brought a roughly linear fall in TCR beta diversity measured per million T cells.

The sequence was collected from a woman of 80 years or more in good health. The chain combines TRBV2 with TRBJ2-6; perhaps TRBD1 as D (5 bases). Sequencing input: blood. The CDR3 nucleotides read TGTGCCAGCAGAGGCAGGGCCTATAACTCTGGGGCCAACGTCCTGACTTTC. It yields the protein CASRGRAYNSGANVLTF.